This is a list of T cell receptor beta chains from one sample in a study of regulatory T cells in long-lasting Graves disease. TCRdb passed the multiplex PCR reads through MiXCR, listing each CDR3 protein once. Of over 200,000 distinct CDR3 sequences in the sample, about 18% were seen once. The data were also submitted as part of a second study, on T cells in Graves' hyperthyroidism and ophthalmopathy.

The sequenced sample was peripheral blood mononuclear cells (PBMCs), obtained at new diagnosis, from a patient treated with antithyroid drugs. These receptors were obtained from a woman in her thirties with Graves disease. CDR3s include the opening cysteine and the closing phenylalanine or tryptophan. Each record gives: J gene, clone size, CDR3 length, D gene, V gene, CDR3 DNA, CDR3 protein. D genes are given only for firm matches. A row's size may be missing; if present it is once, few, many or a size class.

>TRBJ1-3|few|18|.|TRBV11-2
TGTGCCAGCAGCTTAAACTACCTTGGGGCAGCCGGGAGAAACACCATATATTTT
CASSLNYLGAAGRNTIYF
>TRBJ2-1|many|15|TRBD1|TRBV9
TGTGCCAGCAGTGGACAGGGGTTGTCCTACAATGAGCAGTTCTTC
CASSGQGLSYNEQFF
>TRBJ1-1|many|16|.|TRBV5-1
TGCGCCAGCAGCTTGGACAGCGGGGCGTTGGGCTCTGAAGCTTTCTTT
CASSLDSGALGSEAFF
>TRBJ1-1|many|12|.|TRBV19
TGTGCCTCAAGGGCGACGAACACTGAAGCTTTCTTT
CASRATNTEAFF
>TRBJ2-1|.|15|.|TRBV20-1
TGCAGTGCTAGTGATCCGGGGGTTCCCTACAATGAGCAGTTCTTC
CSASDPGVPYNEQFF
>TRBJ2-3|once|16|.|TRBV18
TGTGCCAGCTCACCACCCGCCCGCGGGAGCACAGATACGCAGTATTTT
CASSPPARGSTDTQYF
>TRBJ2-1|few|12|.|TRBV10-1
TGCGCCAGCAGTGTTGATTACAATGAGCAGTTCTTC
CASSVDYNEQFF
>TRBJ2-2|many|18|TRBD2|TRBV6-1
TGTGCCACCGATGGGAGTCAGCGGGGGGGCCTCAACACCGGGGAGCTGTTTTTT
CATDGSQRGGLNTGELFF
>TRBJ1-5|many|15|TRBD1|TRBV20-1
TGCAGTGCTTGGGACAGGGGGCATCGCAATCAGCCCCAGCATTTT
CSAWDRGHRNQPQHF
>TRBJ2-1|many|13|.|TRBV7-3
TGTGCCAGCAGCCGGGGCCACGTGGGTGAGCAGTTCTTC
CASSRGHVGEQFF
>TRBJ1-2|many|15|.|TRBV9
TGTGCCAGCAGCGTAGGATATACGTTAAACTATGGCTACACCTTC
CASSVGYTLNYGYTF
>TRBJ2-7|many|14|TRBD1|TRBV4-2
TGTGCCAGCAGACCCGGGACAGGGGACTACGAGCAGTACTTC
CASRPGTGDYEQYF
>TRBJ2-3|many|13|TRBD1|TRBV2
TGTGCCAGCAGGATCCTCCGGGACAGGGTGTTCTATTTT
CASRILRDRVFYF
>TRBJ1-2|many|12|TRBD1|TRBV5-1
TGCGCCAGCGGCGGGACAGGTCAGGGCTACACCTTC
CASGGTGQGYTF
>TRBJ1-3|many|14|.|TRBV18
TGTGCCAGCTCACCAGGGCGGCTCGAAAACACCATATATTTT
CASSPGRLENTIYF
>TRBJ2-3|many|16|.|TRBV20-1
TGCAGTGCTAGTGCTAGCAGGACCGAGTTCACAGATACGCAGTATTTT
CSASASRTEFTDTQYF
>TRBJ1-5|many|15|.|TRBV5-1
TGCGCCAGCAGCTTGGCCCCAGGGTCTAAACAGCCCCAGCATTTT
CASSLAPGSKQPQHF
>TRBJ2-1|many|17|TRBD2|TRBV3-1
TGTGCCAGCAGCCAGGAGATAGCGGGGGGCCCCCACAATGAGCAGTTCTTC
CASSQEIAGGPHNEQFF
>TRBJ1-1|once|14|.|TRBV2
TGTGCCAGCATTGAAGTTACAGGTCCCACTGAAGCTTTCTTT
CASIEVTGPTEAFF
>TRBJ1-2|few|15|TRBD1|TRBV19
TGTGCCAGTAGTACCCAACAGACAGGGGCCTATGGCTACACCTTC
CASSTQQTGAYGYTF
>TRBJ2-2|few|16|TRBD1|TRBV19
TGTGCCAGTAGTATAGATTGGACAGGTAACACCGGGGAGCTGTTTTTT
CASSIDWTGNTGELFF
>TRBJ2-1|many|16|TRBD1|TRBV24-1
TGTGCCACCAGTGACCCTCGGACAGGGTCCCGGGGTGAGCAGTTCTTC
CATSDPRTGSRGEQFF
>TRBJ1-1|many|12|.|TRBV20-1
TGCAGTGCTGTCGGGGGGAACACTGAAGCTTTCTTT
CSAVGGNTEAFF
>TRBJ1-6|.|13|.|TRBV10-1
TGCGCCAGCAGGCGGGACCATAATTCACCCCTCCACTTT
CASRRDHNSPLHF
>TRBJ2-1|few|12|.|TRBV10-3
TGTGCCTCAAGGCAAGGATACAATGAGCAGTTCTTC
CASRQGYNEQFF
>TRBJ2-2|.|15|TRBD1|TRBV12-5
TGTGCTAGTGGGCCGGGACAGGGGGTCACCGGGGAGCTGTTTTTT
CASGPGQGVTGELFF
>TRBJ2-3|many|17|TRBD2|TRBV9
TGTGCCAGCAGCCCCCGGGGTAGCGGGGGGGCAGGAGATACGCAGTATTTT
CASSPRGSGGAGDTQYF
>TRBJ1-5|many|18|.|TRBV7-2
TGTGCCAGCAGCCGCCTACCGACGGGGGCGGGTGGCAATCAGCCCCAGCATTTT
CASSRLPTGAGGNQPQHF
>TRBJ1-4|.|13|TRBD1|TRBV29-1
TGCAGCGTTTCTCGACAGGGCGGCGAAAAACTGTTTTTT
CSVSRQGGEKLFF
>TRBJ2-1|many|14|.|TRBV9
TGTGCCAGCAGCGTGCGGTTGGAGGGTGGTAAGCAGTTCTTC
CASSVRLEGGKQFF
>TRBJ1-5|many|16|TRBD1|TRBV6-2/TRBV6-3
TGTGCCAGCAGTGAAGCACAGGGGGCCGGTGGTCAGCCCCAGCATTTT
CASSEAQGAGGQPQHF
>TRBJ2-3|many|13|.|TRBV10-3
TGTGCCATCAGTGAGTATGAGACAGATACGCAGTATTTT
CAISEYETDTQYF
>TRBJ2-1|.|16|.|TRBV12-3/TRBV12-4
TGTGCCAGCAGCACTACGGTGGGGGGCTTCTACAATGAGCAGTTCTTC
CASSTTVGGFYNEQFF
>TRBJ2-3|.|17|.|TRBV6-5
TGTGCCAGCAGTTTCGGGGACTGGCGGGGGCACGGGGATACGCAGTATTTT
CASSFGDWRGHGDTQYF
>TRBJ1-4|many|13|.|TRBV5-1
TGCGCCAGCAGCTCACCGGCAAATGAAAAACTGTTTTTT
CASSSPANEKLFF
>TRBJ1-2|medium-sized|13|.|TRBV3-1
TGTGCCAGCAGCCCCGGGAAAAACTATGGCTACACCTTC
CASSPGKNYGYTF
>TRBJ2-3|many|19|TRBD2|TRBV6-5
TGTGCCAGCAGTTACCGCCCGGCGATAGCGGGGGTCATCACAGATACGCAGTATTTT
CASSYRPAIAGVITDTQYF
>TRBJ2-5|.|13|.|TRBV18
TGTGCCAGCTCATCGGACTTACAAGAGACCCAGTACTTC
CASSSDLQETQYF
>TRBJ1-2|many|13|TRBD1|TRBV4-1
TGCGCCAGCAGCCCGGACAGGGCTAGGGGCTACACCTTC
CASSPDRARGYTF
>TRBJ1-3|few|18|TRBD1|TRBV9
TGTGCCAGCAGCGTAGCCCCGGGACAGTCACCTTCTGGAAACACCATATATTTT
CASSVAPGQSPSGNTIYF
>TRBJ1-1|many|16|TRBD1|TRBV7-9
TGTGCCAGCAGCCCATCCGGGACAGGGTCGAACACTGAAGCTTTCTTT
CASSPSGTGSNTEAFF
>TRBJ1-4|many|17|.|TRBV7-9
TGTGCCAGCAGCCTCACCATGGGGTACGCAACTAATGAAAAACTGTTTTTT
CASSLTMGYATNEKLFF
>TRBJ2-4|many|15|.|TRBV20-1
TGCAGTGCTAGCGATACTAGCTCGGCCAAAAACATTCAGTACTTC
CSASDTSSAKNIQYF
>TRBJ2-3|many|17|.|TRBV10-3
TGTGCCATCAGTGAGTCGAGGGCGGGGGCCGGCCCAGATACGCAGTATTTT
CAISESRAGAGPDTQYF
>TRBJ2-3|many|15|.|TRBV5-1
TGCGCCAGCAGCTTACATATACCTAGCACAGATACGCAGTATTTT
CASSLHIPSTDTQYF
>TRBJ1-1|many|15|.|TRBV6-1
TGTGCCAGCAATTTGGACACCCCCTTGAGCACTGAAGCTTTCTTT
CASNLDTPLSTEAFF
>TRBJ2-1|many|19|.|TRBV2
TGTGCCCGCACGTCAATTTTAAGACCGGACCCCCGAGCAAACAATGAGCAGTTCTTC
CARTSILRPDPRANNEQFF
>TRBJ1-5|many|15|TRBD1|TRBV2
TGTGCCAGCAGCGTCGACAGGGGGCTCAATCAGCCCCAGCATTTT
CASSVDRGLNQPQHF
>TRBJ2-7|few|14|.|TRBV10-1
TGCGCCAGCAGTGTCGAAGCGACCCTCTACGAGCAGTACTTC
CASSVEATLYEQYF
>TRBJ2-7|many|12|.|TRBV19
TGTGCCAGCCGGACCAACGATGGCGAGCAGTACTTC
CASRTNDGEQYF